Sequencing of this T cell receptor (beta chain) was carried out in a study of response to subunit inactivated influenza vaccine. TCRdb redid the calling of the RT-PCR reads with MiXCR, one entry per CDR3 protein. The sample carries about 300,000 distinct CDR3 sequences, 21% recorded once. CDR3 length equals 12 residues. Germline lookup yields CDR1 KGHDR and CDR2 SFDVKD. Trimming pared 4 bases from V and 4 bases from J, leaving 4 bases between. The specimen comprised PBMCs from blood, sampled about 19 months after vaccination. This receptor was taken from a man aged 50-75 years who received an inactivated influenza vaccine. This chain connects TRBV24-1 to TRBJ2-1; D is unresolved. CDR3 sequence (DNA): TGTGCCACCAGTGACGGTTACAATGAGCAGTTCTTC. This sequence encodes CATSDGYNEQFF.